Each of the 24 T cell receptor beta chains below was sequenced from the same sample in a study of blood T cell repertoires in COVID-19. Libraries were prepared by immunoSEQ multiplex PCR; TCRdb keeps only in-frame clonotypes and omits some of them. The data show roughly 500,000 clones, with approximately 91% seen just once and 6.5% to 8.5% held by the top ten. The sequencing sample was made of PBMCs or T cells enriched from blood (not recorded which). The receptors shown here come from a woman aged 55 to 70 who had recovered from COVID-19.

V usage is TRBV18 and J usage is TRBJ1-6, with D unclear. The V and J ends lost 5 bases and 6 bases respectively, with 8 bases between them. In germline, CDR1 is KGHSH, CDR2 LQKENI. This CDR3 comprises 13 residues. The CDR3 spells CASSGEVNSPLHF. The DNA for the CDR3 is TGTGCCAGCTCAGGGGAGGTTAATTCACCCCTCCACTTT.

The chain recombines TRBV6-5 with TRBJ1-2, with 8 positions matching TRBD1. The CDR3 loop spans 13 amino acids. CDR1 is MNHEY and CDR2 is SVGAGI in the germline V gene. Unmatched junction bases numbered 7, after V lost 6 bases and J lost 7 bases. CDR3 in amino acids: CASRRDRSLGYTF. The CDR3 DNA reads as TGTGCCAGCAGACGGGACAGGAGTCTTGGCTACACCTTC.

The chain combines TRBV2 with TRBJ2-3, with TRBD2 identical over 7 bases. Germline loops: CDR1 SNHLY, CDR2 FYNNEI. The CDR3 contains 19 residues. The J segment lost 3 bases and the V segment lost 2 bases, leaving 17 bases of the junction unmatched. CDR3 residues: CASSEKLERTWGGTDTQYF. The CDR3 DNA sequence: TGTGCCAGCAGTGAAAAATTGGAGAGGACCTGGGGGGGGACAGATACGCAGTATTTT.

The J gene is TRBJ2-7, the V gene TRBV30, with a tentative D call TRBD2 (6 bases). Germline V gene sequence: CDR1 GTSNPN, CDR2 SVGIG (reference sequence). Between the trimmed V and J ends, which lost 0 bases and 3 bases, there was a span of 9 bases. The CDR3 consists of 13 residues. The CDR3 reads CAWSVMRGYEQYV. The CDR3 DNA sequence: TGTGCCTGGAGTGTAATGCGGGGCTACGAGCAGTACGTC.

The chain recombines TRBV7-2 with TRBJ1-3, with D possibly matching TRBD1 (6 bases). Germline CDR1 is SGHTA and CDR2 is FQGNSA. V lost 0 bases, J lost 0 bases, and 6 bases lay in between. This CDR3 has 15 residues. DNA of the CDR3: TGTGCCAGCAGCTTAGCAGGGGGCTCTGGAAACACCATATATTTT. Its protein product is CASSLAGGSGNTIYF.

V is TRBV9 and J is TRBJ2-3, with TRBD2 as a possible D gene (6 bases). The CDR3 is made up of 17 amino acids. V was pared by 0 bases and J by 4 bases, with 18 bases between. CDR1 and CDR2 (germline): SGDLS, YYNGEE. As DNA, the CDR3 is TGTGCCAGCAGCGTAGCCCCGGGTGGGGGGACGGCAGATACGCAGTATTTT. Amino acids: CASSVAPGGGTADTQYF. The full variable domain, with the rest looked up from reference TRBV9 and TRBJ2-3, is DSGVTQTPKHLITATGQRVTLRCSPRSGDLSVYWYQQSLDQGLQFLIQYYNGEERAKGNILERFSAQQFPDLHSELNLSSLELGDSALYFCASSVAPGGGTADTQYFGPGTRLTVL.

The chain couples TRBV19 to TRBJ1-5, with 7 nucleotides matching TRBD1. The CDR3 is 15 residues long. The germline V gene encodes CDR1 LNHDA and CDR2 SQIVND (reference sequence). The ends lost 6 bases at V and 5 bases at J; junction bases unmatched: 10. In DNA form, the CDR3 reads TGTGCCAGTAGCATCAACCGGGACAGCTATCAGCCCCAGCATTTT. Translating gives CASSINRDSYQPQHF.

This sequence joins TRBV19 and TRBJ1-5; D remains ambiguous. The CDR3 sequence is 17 residues long. Trimming removed 3 bases from V and 7 bases from J, with 22 bases in between. Germline lookup yields CDR1 LNHDA and CDR2 SQIVND (reference sequence). The CDR3 loop is CASSISDSPKTRQPQHF. In DNA, the CDR3 is TGTGCCAGTAGTATCTCCGACTCGCCTAAAACTCGGCAGCCCCAGCATTTT.

The genes are TRBV11-2 and TRBJ1-3; D might be TRBD1 (5 bases). The germline CDR1 and CDR2 sequences are SGHAT and FQNNGV. The CDR3 length is 13 residues. V dropped 8 bases and J dropped 2 bases, with 10 bases sitting between them. DNA for the CDR3: TGTGCCAGCCGACAGACCCCTGGAAACACCATATATTTT. Its translation: CASRQTPGNTIYF.

The chain carries TRBV11-3 and TRBJ2-2; 9 bases align to TRBD1. Germline V gene sequence: CDR1 SGHNT, CDR2 YENEEA. This CDR3 is built from 15 residues. After removal of 5 bases from V and 4 bases from J, the junction contained 5 bases not matched to a gene. CDR3 amino acids: CASSPGTGRTGELFF. CDR3 nucleotides: TGTGCCAGCAGCCCAGGGACAGGGCGCACCGGGGAGCTGTTTTTT.

V usage is TRBV27 and J usage is TRBJ1-1, with D tentatively TRBD1 (5 bases). The length of the CDR3 is 15 residues. The V end lost 2 bases, the J end lost 3 bases, and 13 bases lay between the germline ends. The germline V gene has CDR1 MNHEY and CDR2 SMNVEV (reference sequence). The CDR3 loop is CASSLVGGRDTEAFF. The CDR3 bases are TGTGCCAGCAGTTTAGTTGGGGGGAGGGACACTGAAGCTTTCTTT.

Notes on this clone: One end of the junction fails to match germline, which may point to a read error. The V and J genes are TRBV7-7 and TRBJ1-2, with D unclear. The germline V gene has CDR1 SSHAT and CDR2 FNYEAQ (reference sequence). This CDR3 comprises 11 residues. CDR3: CASSPAGGYTF. Written as DNA, the CDR3 is TGTGCTAGCAGCCCCGCGGGCGGCTACACCTTC.

The V gene is TRBV19, the J gene TRBJ2-5; D gene uncertain. V was cut by 3 bases and J by 2 bases, with 10 bases left in between. This CDR3 has 14 amino acids. CDR1 is LNHDA, CDR2 SQIVND, per germline (reference sequence). In DNA form, the CDR3 reads TGTGCCAGTAGTATGAGGCTCTGGCAAGAGACCCAGTACTTC. This codes for CASSMRLWQETQYF.

This chain links TRBV2 with TRBJ1-3, with D perhaps matching TRBD1 (5 bases). This CDR3 is 14 amino acids long. CDR1 is SNHLY and CDR2 is FYNNEI in the germline V gene. Trimming cost V 6 bases and J 4 bases, with 13 bases left between them. This CDR3 reads CASSETGIGNTIYF. The CDR3 DNA reads TGTGCCAGCAGCGAAACAGGAATCGGAAACACCATATATTTT.

The sample holds many counts of this clone. The chain recombines TRBV5-1 with TRBJ1-2; D is unresolved. The germline V gene has CDR1 SGHRS and CDR2 YFSETQ. The CDR3 consists of 13 residues. Trimming took 0 bases from V and 5 from J, leaving 8 bases between them. CDR3 sequence reads: CASSLESQYGYTF. CDR3 bases: TGCGCCAGCAGCTTGGAAAGTCAGTATGGCTACACCTTC.

This chain joins TRBV9 and TRBJ2-6; no reliable D call. The CDR3 totals 16 residues. Between the trimmed V and J ends, which lost 7 bases and 2 bases, there was a span of 16 bases. Germline CDR1 reads SGDLS; CDR2 reads YYNGEE. The CDR3 DNA sequence: TGTGCCAGCTCCCCGGGTAGAGGTCCTGGGGCCAACGTCCTGACTTTC. Translated, it gives CASSPGRGPGANVLTF.

V is TRBV5-1 and J is TRBJ1-6; possibly TRBD1 for D (5 bases). The CDR3 has 15 amino acids. V gave up 4 bases and J gave up 5 bases, with 13 bases separating them. Germline CDR1 SGHRS, CDR2 YFSETQ. CDR3 in amino acids: CASSLTGDNNSPLHF. CDR3 in DNA: TGCGCCAGCAGCCTGACGGGGGATAATAATTCACCCCTCCACTTT.

The J gene is TRBJ1-4, the V gene TRBV7-2; 11 nucleotides line up with TRBD1. This CDR3 has 15 amino acids. V shed 5 bases and J 10 bases; nucleotides not matched to a gene: 9. Germline CDR1 and CDR2: SGHTA and FQGNSA. As DNA, the CDR3 is TGTGCCAGCAGCCCGCCGGGACAGGGGGTCGGAAAACTGTTTTTT. It yields the protein CASSPPGQGVGKLFF.

The V gene is TRBV27, the J gene TRBJ1-5, with TRBD1 as a possible D gene (5 bases). The CDR3 is made up of 17 amino acids. V lost 4 bases and J lost 2, with 18 bases in between. Germline V gives CDR1 MNHEY, CDR2 SMNVEV (reference sequence). CDR3 in amino acids: CASSSDKVGGGNQPQHF. The CDR3 DNA reads TGTGCCAGCAGTTCGGACAAGGTGGGGGGGGGCAATCAGCCCCAGCATTTT.

This clone was seen more than once but under ten times. The rearrangement uses TRBV27 and TRBJ1-5; TRBD1 might be the D (5 bases). The CDR3 is 14 amino acids. The germline CDR1 and CDR2 sequences are MNHEY and SMNVEV (reference sequence). V gave up 0 bases and J gave up 7 bases, with 10 bases separating them. The CDR3 coding sequence is TGTGCCAGCAGTTTATCCCAGGGAAGGCAGCCCCAGCATTTT. Amino acid sequence: CASSLSQGRQPQHF.

Here the CDR3 DNA reads TGCAGCGTTGAATTGGAGGGTAACTATGGCTACACCTTC. This sequence encodes CSVELEGNYGYTF. This rearrangement joins TRBV29-1 to TRBJ1-2; D remains ambiguous. V gave up 2 bases and J gave up 1 base, with 8 bases separating them. The CDR3 sequence is 13 residues long. Germline values: CDR1 SQVTM, CDR2 ANQGSEA.

The V gene is TRBV7-8, the J gene TRBJ2-7; no definite D call. The CDR3 extends over 15 amino acids. In germline, CDR1 is SGHVS, CDR2 FQNEAQ. Deletions cut 5 bases from V and 6 bases from J, with 20 bases between. CDR3 region: CASSPTPTPPGEQYV. CDR3 coding DNA: TGTGCCAGCAGCCCTACTCCCACCCCGCCGGGCGAGCAGTACGTC.

The chain combines TRBV18 with TRBJ2-4, with D perhaps TRBD2 (5 bases). The V end lost 2 bases, the J end lost 6 bases, and 8 bases lay between the germline ends. This CDR3 spans 13 amino acids. Germline-derived CDR1 and CDR2 are KGHSH and LQKENI. DNA of the CDR3: TGTGCCAGCTCACCAACAGAGGGAAACATTCAGTACTTC. Translation: CASSPTEGNIQYF.

The V and J genes are TRBV5-1 and TRBJ2-1, with 11 positions matching TRBD2. The V gene's germline CDR1 is SGHRS and CDR2 YFSETQ. Trimming cost V 0 bases and J 2 bases; bases outside gene matches: 7. The CDR3 loop spans 18 amino acids. As DNA, the CDR3 is TGCGCCAGCAGCTTGGCGGGCTTAGCGGGGGGGCCCTACAATGAGCAGTTCTTC. This encodes CASSLAGLAGGPYNEQFF.